This T cell receptor (beta chain) was documented in a study of cytomegalovirus exposure and HLA in healthy donors. The CDR3 loop spans 16 amino acids. CDR1 and CDR2 from the germline V gene are LNHDA and SQIVND (reference sequence). V shed 3 bases, J shed 2 bases, and the junction held 6 bases outside the gene matches. Turning to this clone: Its antigen is not identified.

Primers included in the PCR were 60 Vbeta and 13 Jbeta primers. Repertoires were generated with immunoSEQ multiplex PCR, while TCRdb's copy carries only in-frame clones and drops some. The data show over 150,000 clones, 75% to 85% seen once. Study observations and caveats: The study recorded 150 to 200 TCR beta chains that were cytomegalovirus-associated. In vitro checks showed that three CMV-associated chains really do target CMV antigens.

This chain connects TRBV19 to TRBJ1-5, with TRBD1 matching over 8 bases. The origin of this receptor is a man aged 25 to 40 in good health and CMV-seropositive. Input material: PBMCs. The CDR3 sequence is CASSIQGARGNQPQHF. In DNA, the CDR3 is TGTGCCAGTAGTATTCAGGGGGCGCGGGGCAATCAGCCCCAGCATTTT.